These 17 T cell receptor beta chains originate from one sample sequenced in a study of early T cells in non-severe SARS-CoV-2 infection. TCRdb fed the 5' RACE reads into MiXCR, producing one record per CDR3 protein. The data show approximately 60,000 distinct CDR3 sequences, approximately 12% seen once. The sequencing input was whole blood. These receptors originate from an adult who was a healthcare worker with PCR-confirmed SARS-CoV-2 infection or an uninfected control (not recorded which).

The table lists this clonotype with many counts. This chain uses TRBV7-8 with TRBJ2-7; TRBD1 is a possible D gene (5 bases). Germline lookup yields CDR1 SGHVS and CDR2 FQNEAQ. The CDR3 sequence is 12 residues long. Trimming pared 4 bases from V and 7 bases from J, leaving 11 bases between. CDR3 DNA sequence: TGTGCCAGCAGCTCGCAGGGTGGGGAGCAGTACTTC. It is translated as CASSSQGGEQYF.

A few counts support this clonotype. The chain has TRBV7-8 and TRBJ2-7, with D possibly TRBD1 on 6 matching bases. CDR1 and CDR2 (germline): SGHVS, FQNEAQ. V gave up 4 bases and J gave up 11 bases, with 12 bases separating them. There are 11 residues in the CDR3. CDR3 sequence: CASSSTGLKYF. The DNA for the CDR3 is TGTGCCAGCAGCTCTACAGGGCTCAAGTACTTC.

The chain links TRBV12-3 or TRBV12-4 to TRBJ2-7; D is uncertain. Trimming shortened V by 2 bases and J by 6 bases, and 8 bases separated the two germline ends. This CDR3 has 12 amino acids. The DNA for the CDR3 is TGTGCCAGCAGTTTATCCGAGTTCGAGCAGTACTTC. As protein: CASSLSEFEQYF.

This clonotype has only a few counts. The rearrangement links TRBV11-2 to TRBJ1-1; D ambiguous. The germline V gene encodes CDR1 SGHAT and CDR2 FQNNGV. The CDR3 consists of 15 residues. V was cut by 0 bases and J by 1 base, with 9 bases left in between. As DNA, the CDR3 is TGTGCCAGCAGCTTAGAAAGAGCAGGGAACACTGAAGCTTTCTTT. It translates to CASSLERAGNTEAFF.

This clonotype was counted between two and nine times. The chain carries TRBV6-1 and TRBJ2-3; 9 nucleotides match TRBD2. The trim removed 3 bases at V and 2 bases at J, leaving 3 bases unmatched. The CDR3 has 15 amino acids. CDR1 and CDR2 (germline): MNHNS, SASEGT. CDR3 loop: CASSDGGGATDTQYF. The CDR3 region has the DNA TGTGCCAGCAGTGACGGCGGGGGGGCCACAGATACGCAGTATTTT.

The chain links TRBV29-1 to TRBJ1-1; 7 bases align to TRBD1. Germline loops: CDR1 SQVTM, CDR2 ANQGSEA. The CDR3 length is 13 residues. Trimming took 3 bases from V and 4 from J; bases not matched to a gene: 5. The CDR3, as DNA: TGCAGCGTTGAGAGGGGGCGATCCACTGAAGCTTTCTTT. Encoded protein: CSVERGRSTEAFF.

This clonotype was observed a few times. V and J are TRBV6-1 and TRBJ2-2; a possible D gene is TRBD1 (6 bases). This CDR3 comprises 15 residues. CDR1 and CDR2 (germline): MNHNS, SASEGT. Trimming left V 6 bases short and J 5 bases short, with 16 bases between. DNA of the CDR3: TGTGCCAGCAGAAACAGGGCAGTGGGGACCGGGGAGCTGTTTTTT. Its protein is CASRNRAVGTGELFF.

This clonotype has only a few counts. This chain uses TRBV29-1 with TRBJ1-3; D is unclear. The CDR3 spans 13 residues. Germline CDR1 is SQVTM and CDR2 is ANQGSEA. Trimming took 6 bases from V and 0 from J, leaving 9 bases between them. CDR3 residues: CSVKQSSGNTIYF. CDR3 nucleotides: TGCAGCGTAAAACAGAGCTCTGGAAACACCATATATTTT.

This clonotype has more than one count but fewer than ten. The rearrangement joins TRBV3-1 to TRBJ1-4; 8 bases agree with TRBD1. CDR3 length: 17 residues. Germline-derived CDR1 and CDR2 are LGHDT and YNNKEL (reference sequence). The V gene end was trimmed by 2 bases and the J gene end by 2 bases; junction bases not matched to a gene: 7. CDR3 nucleotide sequence: TGTGCCAGCAGCCAACAGGGGGCGTTTAGGACTAATGAAAAACTGTTTTTT. The encoded protein is CASSQQGAFRTNEKLFF.

This clonotype was recorded a few times. The rearrangement links TRBV18 to TRBJ2-6, with D unclear. The germline V gene has CDR1 KGHSH and CDR2 LQKENI. V was shortened by 0 bases and J by 4 bases, with 10 bases between the two germline ends. There are 16 residues in the CDR3. The CDR3 is CASSPPVKAGANVLTF. The CDR3 nucleotides are TGTGCCAGCTCACCACCGGTAAAAGCGGGGGCCAACGTCCTGACTTTC.

This clonotype has just a few counts. The CDR3 DNA reads as TGTGCCAGCAGCAACAGGGGGCCTAAGCAGTTCTTC. Translation: CASSNRGPKQFF. The chain links TRBV2 to TRBJ2-1, with TRBD1 matching 9 bases. CDR1 SNHLY and CDR2 FYNNEI come from the germline V gene. V trimming: 6 bases; J trimming: 11 bases; junction bases outside the gene matches: 5. The CDR3 consists of 12 residues.

This clonotype was observed a few times. As DNA, the CDR3 is TGTGCCAGTAGCCCGCACAGTCTAGCGGTGTACCAAGAGACCCAGTACTTC. Amino acids: CASSPHSLAVYQETQYF. The V call is TRBV19, the J call TRBJ2-5; TRBD2 agrees at 7 bases. Per the germline V gene, CDR1 is LNHDA and CDR2 is SQIVND (reference sequence). V was pared by 6 bases and J by 0 bases, with 13 bases of the junction left unmatched. The CDR3 loop spans 17 amino acids.

This clonotype was seen a few times. This chain joins TRBV9 and TRBJ2-7; TRBD1 matches at 7 bases. The V segment lost 2 bases and the J segment 0 bases; nucleotides outside the gene matches: 8. The CDR3 totals 16 residues. The germline V gene encodes CDR1 SGDLS and CDR2 YYNGEE. CDR3 DNA sequence: TGTGCCAGCAGCGTCCGACAGGGTCCCCACTCCTACGAGCAGTACTTC. Its translation is CASSVRQGPHSYEQYF.

About this clonotype: An end of the junction does not agree with germline; a read error may underlie this. The CDR3 DNA reads TGTGCCAGCAGCTTGGAGGGTATGATCTATGGCAACACCTTC. Protein sequence: CASSLEGMIYGNTF. V and J are TRBV5-6 and TRBJ1-2; no reliable D call. CDR3 length: 14 amino acids. Germline CDR1 and CDR2: SGHDT and YYEEEE. The whole variable domain, filled in from reference TRBV5-6 and TRBJ1-2, reads DAGVTQSPTHLIKTRGQQVTLRCSPKSGHDTVSWYQQALGQGPQFIFQYYEEEERQRGNFPDRFSGHQFPNYSSELNVNALLLGDSALYLCASSLEGMIYGNTFGSGTRLTVV.

This clonotype was picked up a small number of times. The V gene is TRBV10-2, the J gene TRBJ1-1, with TRBD1 matching over 8 bases. The germline CDR1 and CDR2 sequences are WSHSY and SAAADI. The trim removed 7 bases at V and 3 bases at J, leaving 7 bases unmatched. The CDR3 is 14 amino acids. Here the CDR3 reads CASIGQGAHTEAFF. The CDR3, as DNA: TGCGCCAGCATCGGGCAGGGGGCCCACACTGAAGCTTTCTTT.

The V gene is TRBV11-2, the J gene TRBJ2-5; D remains ambiguous. Germline CDR1 is SGHAT and CDR2 is FQNNGV. This CDR3 comprises 14 residues. The V and J ends lost 4 bases and 1 base respectively, with 10 bases between them. CDR3 in DNA: TGTGCCAGCAGCTCCCTTGGGTTCCAAGAGACCCAGTACTTC. This translates into CASSSLGFQETQYF.

This clonotype has only a few counts. The chain combines TRBV30 with TRBJ1-2; D unclear. V lost 0 bases and J 8 bases, leaving 10 bases between the germline ends. Germline V lookup: CDR1 GTSNPN, CDR2 SVGIG (reference sequence). This CDR3 contains 12 residues. In DNA form, the CDR3 reads TGTGCCTGGAGTGTACGGGCGGGAGGCTACACCTTC. Its protein product is CAWSVRAGGYTF.